These 4 T cell receptor beta chains came from one sample sequenced in a study of T cell responses to AZD1222 COVID-19 vaccine. Repertoires were generated with immunoSEQ multiplex PCR, while TCRdb's copy carries only in-frame clones and drops some. The sample has some 130,000 clones; approximately 86% are singletons. Specimen: peripheral blood, collected on day 0 of AZD1222 vaccination. All receptors derive from an adult in good health.

This chain uses TRBV5-1 with TRBJ1-5; D ambiguous. The germline V gene encodes CDR1 SGHRS and CDR2 YFSETQ. There are 15 residues in the CDR3. V gave up 0 bases and J gave up 0 bases, with 7 bases separating them. CDR3 protein: CASSLDGHSNQPQHF. The CDR3 DNA reads as TGCGCCAGCAGCTTGGATGGGCATAGCAATCAGCCCCAGCATTTT.

This chain links TRBV28 with TRBJ2-6, with D unclear. V lost 3 bases and J lost 4, with 4 bases in between. CDR1 and CDR2 from the germline V gene are MDHEN and SYDVKM. This CDR3 region has 13 residues. CDR3 amino acids: CASSFRGANVLTF. The CDR3 nucleotides are TGTGCCAGCAGTTTTCGGGGGGCCAACGTCCTGACTTTC.

The J gene is TRBJ2-7, the V gene TRBV7-2; the D is unclear. From germline, CDR1 is SGHTA and CDR2 FQGNSA. The CDR3 has 11 residues. Between the trimmed V and J ends, which lost 3 bases and 3 bases, there was a span of 3 bases. The DNA for the CDR3 is TGTGCCAGCAGCTTCTTCTACGAGCAGTACTTC. This codes for CASSFFYEQYF.

The table lists this clone with a count of one. V gene TRBV12-3 or TRBV12-4 combines with J gene TRBJ1-2; D unresolved. Trimming shortened V by 0 bases and J by 8 bases, and 4 bases separated the two germline ends. CDR3 length: 11 amino acids. The CDR3 nucleotides are TGTGCCAGCAGTTTAGCTAGGGGCTACACCTTC. This sequence encodes CASSLARGYTF.